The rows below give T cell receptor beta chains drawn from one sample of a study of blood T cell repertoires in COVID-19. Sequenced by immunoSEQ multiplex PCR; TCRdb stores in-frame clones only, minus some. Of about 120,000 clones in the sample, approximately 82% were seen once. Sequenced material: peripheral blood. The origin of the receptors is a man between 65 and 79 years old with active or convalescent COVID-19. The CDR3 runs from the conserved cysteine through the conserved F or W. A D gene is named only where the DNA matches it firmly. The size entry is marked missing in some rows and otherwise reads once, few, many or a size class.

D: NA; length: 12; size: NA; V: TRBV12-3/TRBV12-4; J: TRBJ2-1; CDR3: CASSPQMDEQFF; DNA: TGTGCCAGCAGCCCTCAGATGGATGAGCAGTTCTTC
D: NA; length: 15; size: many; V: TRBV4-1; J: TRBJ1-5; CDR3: CASSQEQLLGQPQHF; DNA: TGCGCCAGCAGCCAAGAACAGCTGTTGGGTCAGCCCCAGCATTTT
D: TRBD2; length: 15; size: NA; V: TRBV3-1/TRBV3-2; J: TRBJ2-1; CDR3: CASSQVAGTYNEQFF; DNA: TGTGCCAGCAGCCAGGTAGCGGGGACCTACAATGAGCAGTTCTTC
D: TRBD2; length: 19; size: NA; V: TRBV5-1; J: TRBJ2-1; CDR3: CASSLGTSGIWTSYNEQFF; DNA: TGCGCCAGCAGCTTAGGGACTAGCGGGATATGGACCTCCTACAATGAGCAGTTCTTC
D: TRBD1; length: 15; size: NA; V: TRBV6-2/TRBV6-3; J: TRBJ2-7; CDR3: CASSPPGQAMYEQYF; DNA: TGTGCCAGCAGCCCACCGGGACAGGCCATGTACGAGCAGTACTTC
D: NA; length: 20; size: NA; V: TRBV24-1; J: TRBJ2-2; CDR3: CATSDTSPAGVVGYTGELFF; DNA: TGTGCCACCAGTGATACATCACCAGCAGGGGTGGTGGGATACACCGGGGAGCTGTTTTTT
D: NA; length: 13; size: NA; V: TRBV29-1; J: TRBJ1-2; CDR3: CSVDRGSNYGYTF; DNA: TGCAGCGTTGATCGGGGGTCTAACTATGGCTACACCTTC
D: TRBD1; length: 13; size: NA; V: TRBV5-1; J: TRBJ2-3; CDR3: CATRDRGTDTQYF; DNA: TGCGCCACCCGGGACAGGGGCACAGATACGCAGTATTTT
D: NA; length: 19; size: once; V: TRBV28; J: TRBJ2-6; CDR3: CASSLGLLGLRTGANVLTF; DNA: TGTGCCAGCAGTTTAGGTCTACTGGGACTCCGGACTGGGGCCAACGTCCTGACTTTC
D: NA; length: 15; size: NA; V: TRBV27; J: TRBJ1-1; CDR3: CASSAPPGVSTEAFF; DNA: TGTGCCAGCAGCGCCCCCCCAGGGGTGAGCACTGAAGCTTTCTTT
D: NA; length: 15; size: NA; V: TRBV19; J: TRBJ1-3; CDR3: CASTSLGVSGNTIYF; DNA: TGTGCCAGTACCTCGTTGGGAGTCTCTGGAAACACCATATATTTT
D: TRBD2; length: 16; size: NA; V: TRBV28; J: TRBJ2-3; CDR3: CASSLGFSGGADTQYF; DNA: TGTGCCAGCAGTTTGGGGTTCAGCGGGGGGGCGGATACGCAGTATTTT
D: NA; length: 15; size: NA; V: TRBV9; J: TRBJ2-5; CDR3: CASSVASVSQETQYF; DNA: TGTGCCAGCAGCGTAGCTAGTGTTAGTCAAGAGACCCAGTACTTC
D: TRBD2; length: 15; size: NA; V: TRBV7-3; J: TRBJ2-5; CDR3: CASSSRGGLGETQYF; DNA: TGTGCCAGCAGCTCTCGGGGGGGCCTAGGAGAGACCCAGTACTTC
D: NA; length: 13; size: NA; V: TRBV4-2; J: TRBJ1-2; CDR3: CASSQGGPHGYTF; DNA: TGTGCCAGCAGCCAGGGGGGGCCTCATGGCTACACCTTC
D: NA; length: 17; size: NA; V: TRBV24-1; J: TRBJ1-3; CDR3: CATSDSRFGTFGNTIYF; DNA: TGTGCCACCAGTGATTCGCGGTTCGGGACATTTGGAAACACCATATATTTT
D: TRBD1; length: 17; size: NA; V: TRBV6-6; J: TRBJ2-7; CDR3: CASSLDPPGQTLYEQYF; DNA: TGTGCCAGCAGTCTCGACCCCCCGGGACAGACCCTCTACGAGCAGTACTTC
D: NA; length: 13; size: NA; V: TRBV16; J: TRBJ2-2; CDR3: CASSQRVTGELFF; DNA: TGTGCCAGCAGCCAACGGGTCACCGGGGAGCTGTTTTTT
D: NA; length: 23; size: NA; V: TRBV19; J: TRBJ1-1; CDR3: CASNSPGGGRGRAHRSMNTEAFF; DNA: TGTGCCAGTAATTCCCCGGGGGGAGGTCGGGGGCGGGCACACCGTTCGATGAACACTGAAGCTTTCTTT
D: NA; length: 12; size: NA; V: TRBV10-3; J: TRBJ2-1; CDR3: CAISAGDNEQFF; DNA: TGTGCCATCAGTGCAGGGGACAATGAGCAGTTCTTC
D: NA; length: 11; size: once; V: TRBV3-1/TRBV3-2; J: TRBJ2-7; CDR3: CASSHRAEQYF; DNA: TGTGCCAGCAGCCACAGGGCCGAGCAGTACTTC
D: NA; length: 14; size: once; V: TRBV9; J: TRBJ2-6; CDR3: CASSESSGANVLTF; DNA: TGTGCCAGCAGCGAGAGCTCTGGGGCCAACGTCCTGACTTTC
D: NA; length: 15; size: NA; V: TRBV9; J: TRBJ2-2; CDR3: CASTSLGSNTGELFF; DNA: TGTGCCAGCACCTCTTTGGGGAGTAATACCGGGGAGCTGTTTTTT
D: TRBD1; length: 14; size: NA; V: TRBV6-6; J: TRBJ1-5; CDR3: CASRDRGSHQPQHF; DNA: TGTGCCAGCAGGGACAGGGGGTCCCATCAGCCCCAGCATTTT
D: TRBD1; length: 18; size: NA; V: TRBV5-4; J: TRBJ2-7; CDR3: CASSSPPEWGRGRYEQYF; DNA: TGTGCCAGCAGCTCACCACCCGAGTGGGGCAGGGGGCGCTACGAGCAGTACTTC
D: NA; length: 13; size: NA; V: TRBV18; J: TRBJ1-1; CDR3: CASSAGPGTEAFF; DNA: TGTGCCAGCTCGGCGGGGCCCGGGACTGAAGCTTTCTTT
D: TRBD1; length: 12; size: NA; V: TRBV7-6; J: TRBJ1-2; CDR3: CASSYYRGGYTF; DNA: TGTGCCAGCAGCTACTACAGGGGTGGCTACACCTTC
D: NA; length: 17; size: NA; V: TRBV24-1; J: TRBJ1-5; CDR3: CATSDSQGTQAFEPQHF; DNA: TGTGCCACCAGTGACTCTCAGGGTACCCAAGCTTTTGAACCCCAGCATTTT
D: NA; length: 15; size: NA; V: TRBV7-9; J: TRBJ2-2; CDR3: CASSRSTGSTGELFF; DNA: TGTGCCAGCAGCCGTTCAACAGGGTCAACCGGGGAGCTGTTTTTT
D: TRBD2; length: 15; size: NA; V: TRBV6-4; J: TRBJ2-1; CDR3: CASTSSAGGYNEQFF; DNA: TGTGCCAGCACCTCGTCAGCGGGGGGCTACAATGAGCAGTTCTTC
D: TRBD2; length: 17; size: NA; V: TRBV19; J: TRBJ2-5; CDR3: CASSIGGLAGDRETQYF; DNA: TGTGCCAGTAGTATAGGGGGTCTAGCGGGAGATAGGGAGACCCAGTACTTC
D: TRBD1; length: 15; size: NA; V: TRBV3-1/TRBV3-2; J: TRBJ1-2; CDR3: CASSHRGGGGYGYTF; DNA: TGTGCCAGCAGCCATCGCGGAGGGGGCGGGTATGGCTACACCTTC
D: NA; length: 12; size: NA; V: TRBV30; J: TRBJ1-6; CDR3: CAGGGVYSPLHF; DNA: TGTGCCGGGGGGGGCGTGTACTCACCCCTCCACTTT
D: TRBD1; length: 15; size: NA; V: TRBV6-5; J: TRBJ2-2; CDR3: CASSYSIQGAGELFF; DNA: TGTGCCAGCAGTTACTCGATCCAGGGGGCCGGGGAGCTGTTTTTT
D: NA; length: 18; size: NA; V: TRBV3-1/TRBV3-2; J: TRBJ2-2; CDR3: CASSQGFGGGVNTGELFF; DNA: TGTGCCAGCAGCCAAGGTTTCGGTGGCGGGGTAAACACCGGGGAGCTGTTTTTT
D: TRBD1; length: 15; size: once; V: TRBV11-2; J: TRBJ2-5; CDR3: CASTFPGQGVETQYF; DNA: TGTGCCAGCACCTTCCCGGGACAGGGGGTAGAGACCCAGTACTTC
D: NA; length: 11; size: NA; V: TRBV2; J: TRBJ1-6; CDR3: CASRQRSPLHF; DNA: TGTGCCAGCAGACAGAGATCACCCCTCCACTTT
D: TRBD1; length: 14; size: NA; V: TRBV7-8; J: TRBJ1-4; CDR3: CASSLQGPNEKLFF; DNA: TGTGCCAGCAGTTTACAGGGGCCTAATGAAAAACTGTTTTTT
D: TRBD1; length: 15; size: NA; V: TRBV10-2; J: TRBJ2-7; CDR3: CASGQGSPPFGEQYF; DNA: TGCGCCAGCGGACAGGGGAGCCCCCCTTTCGGCGAGCAGTACTTC
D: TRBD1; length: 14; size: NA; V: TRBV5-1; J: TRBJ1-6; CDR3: CASSLDRAGVALHF; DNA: TGCGCCAGCAGCCTGGACAGGGCTGGGGTGGCCCTCCACTTT
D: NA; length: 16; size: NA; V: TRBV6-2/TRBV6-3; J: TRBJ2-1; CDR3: CASSPLEGGLYNEQFF; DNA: TGTGCCAGCAGCCCTCTGGAGGGGGGGCTCTACAATGAGCAGTTCTTC
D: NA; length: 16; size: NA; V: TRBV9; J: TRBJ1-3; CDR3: CASSVDQVHSGNTIYF; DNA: TGTGCCAGCAGCGTAGACCAGGTCCACTCTGGAAACACCATATATTTT
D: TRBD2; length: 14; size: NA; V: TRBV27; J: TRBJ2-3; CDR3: CASSTRLAEGTQYF; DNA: TGTGCCAGCAGTACCCGACTAGCCGAGGGTACGCAGTATTTT
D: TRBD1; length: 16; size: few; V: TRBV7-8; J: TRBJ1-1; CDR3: CASSLRPGGWGTEAFF; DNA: TGTGCCAGCAGCTTAAGACCAGGGGGCTGGGGCACTGAAGCTTTCTTT
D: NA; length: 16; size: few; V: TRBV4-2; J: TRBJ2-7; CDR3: CASSQGPDRDNYEQYF; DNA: TGTGCCAGCAGCCAAGGCCCCGACCGGGATAACTACGAGCAGTACTTC
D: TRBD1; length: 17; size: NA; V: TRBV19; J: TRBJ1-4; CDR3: CASRPPRQGSANEKLFF; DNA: TGTGCCAGTAGACCACCCAGACAGGGTTCGGCTAATGAAAAACTGTTTTTT
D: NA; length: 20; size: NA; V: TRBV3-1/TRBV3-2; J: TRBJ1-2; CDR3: CASSQDRKEQGKTWDYGYTF; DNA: TGTGCCAGCAGCCAAGATCGAAAAGAACAGGGCAAAACTTGGGACTATGGCTACACCTTC
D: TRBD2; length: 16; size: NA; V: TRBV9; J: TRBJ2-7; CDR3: CASSRTSGGLSYEQYF; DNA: TGTGCCAGCAGCAGGACTAGCGGGGGGCTCTCCTACGAGCAGTACTTC
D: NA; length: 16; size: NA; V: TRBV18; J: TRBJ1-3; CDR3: CASSPPVGTTGNTIYF; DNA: TGTGCCAGCTCACCACCGGTAGGGACAACTGGAAACACCATATATTTT
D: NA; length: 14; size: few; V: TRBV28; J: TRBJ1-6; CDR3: CASSLGRSGSPLHF; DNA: TGTGCCAGCAGTTTAGGTCGTTCGGGGTCACCCCTCCACTTT
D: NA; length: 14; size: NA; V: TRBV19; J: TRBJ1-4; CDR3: CASTLPGSNEKLFF; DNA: TGTGCCAGTACTCTACCAGGGTCGAATGAAAAACTGTTTTTT
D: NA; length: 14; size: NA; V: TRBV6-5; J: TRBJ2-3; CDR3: CASSYGPGTDTQYF; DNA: TGTGCCAGCAGCTACGGCCCGGGGACAGATACGCAGTATTTT
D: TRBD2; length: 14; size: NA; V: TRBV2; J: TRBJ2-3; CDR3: CASSRGTRADTQYF; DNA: TGTGCCAGCAGTAGAGGGACTAGAGCAGATACGCAGTATTTT
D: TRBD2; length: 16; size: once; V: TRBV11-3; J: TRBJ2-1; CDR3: CASSLVVAGGHNEQFF; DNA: TGTGCCAGCAGCTTAGTGGTAGCGGGAGGCCACAATGAGCAGTTCTTC
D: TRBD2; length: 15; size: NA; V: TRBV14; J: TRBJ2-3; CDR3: CASSLAGGPTDTQYF; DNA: TGTGCCAGCAGCTTAGCGGGAGGCCCCACTGATACGCAGTATTTT
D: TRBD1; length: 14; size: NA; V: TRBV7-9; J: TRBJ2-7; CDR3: CASTPGTGVGEQYF; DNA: TGTGCCAGCACCCCCGGGACAGGGGTGGGGGAGCAGTACTTC
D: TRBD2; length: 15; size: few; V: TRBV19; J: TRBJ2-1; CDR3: CASSIASGVYNEQFF; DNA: TGTGCCAGTAGTATAGCTAGCGGGGTATACAATGAGCAGTTCTTC
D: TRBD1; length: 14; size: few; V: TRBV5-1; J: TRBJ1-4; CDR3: CASSFGQGFEKLFF; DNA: TGCGCCAGCAGCTTCGGACAGGGGTTTGAAAAACTGTTTTTT
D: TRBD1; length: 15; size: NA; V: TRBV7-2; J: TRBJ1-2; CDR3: CASSWVTGGGYGYTF; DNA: TGTGCCAGCAGCTGGGTCACAGGGGGGGGTTATGGCTACACCTTC